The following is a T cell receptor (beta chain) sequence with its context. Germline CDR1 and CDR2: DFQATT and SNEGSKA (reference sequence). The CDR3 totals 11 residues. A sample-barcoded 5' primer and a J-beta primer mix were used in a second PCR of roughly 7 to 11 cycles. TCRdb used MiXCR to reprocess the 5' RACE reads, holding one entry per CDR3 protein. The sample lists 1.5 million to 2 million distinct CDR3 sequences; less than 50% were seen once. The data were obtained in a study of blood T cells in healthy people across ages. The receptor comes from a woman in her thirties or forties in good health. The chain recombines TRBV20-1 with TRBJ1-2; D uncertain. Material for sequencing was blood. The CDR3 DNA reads TGCAGCGCGTACGGACTTTATGGCTACACCTTC. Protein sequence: CSAYGLYGYTF.